Listed here is a single T cell receptor (beta chain). TCRdb's copy holds only in-frame clones and misses some; the assay was immunoSEQ multiplex PCR. The sample consists of 73,000 or so clones, 92% of them appearing once. This record belongs to a study of OX40 agonist ivuxolimab in advanced cancers. On the study more broadly: Partial responses were achieved by three patients, one with hepatocellular carcinoma and two with cutaneous melanoma.

The CDR3 totals 15 residues. Germline CDR1 SGHTA, CDR2 FQGTGA. V dropped 4 bases and J dropped 4; count of bases not matched to a gene: 3. This TCR derives from an adult with an advanced solid tumor such as melanoma, head and neck, liver or kidney cancer. The chain links TRBV7-3 to TRBJ2-1; 11 bases are shared with TRBD2. The source material was CD4+ or CD8+ T cells sorted from blood, sampled in a trial of the OX40 agonist ivuxolimab. CDR3 residues: CASSSLAGGYNEQFF. The CDR3 DNA reads as TGTGCCAGCAGCTCCCTAGCGGGGGGTTACAATGAGCAGTTCTTC.